The clone carrying this T cell receptor beta chain was seen more than once but under ten times. The sample is drawn from a study of blood T cell repertoires in COVID-19. About the research overall: COVID-19 samples, acute and convalescent, were from the United States, Italy and Spain.

The J segment lost 5 bases and the V segment lost 9 bases, leaving 13 bases of the junction unmatched. CDR1 SGHRS and CDR2 YFSETQ come from the germline V gene. The CDR3 runs to 15 residues. As processed by the authors: How many nucleated cells were present was estimated from reference gene primer amplification. TCRdb keeps only in-frame clones here, not all; method: immunoSEQ multiplex PCR. The V and J calls and clone size come from that table; D and trimming were worked out from the DNA. The sample has over 35,000 clones, 60% to 85% seen once. The receptor was isolated from a man in his 70s with acute or convalescent COVID-19. The sequencing sample was made of peripheral blood. V gene TRBV5-1 combines with J gene TRBJ2-1, with 8 positions matching TRBD1. Here the CDR3 DNA reads TGCGCCACCAGTATTCAGGGGGCTGGGGACAATGAGCAGTTCTTC. Translated, it gives CATSIQGAGDNEQFF.